The rows below give T cell receptor beta chains drawn from one sample of a study of shared clonotypes between healthy human individuals. The assay was immunoSEQ multiplex PCR, and TCRdb's table has in-frame clones only and misses some. The sample includes about 2.3 million clones, under 95% of them seen just once. The sequencing sample was made of naive CD4+ T cells from PBMCs. The receptor set was obtained from a man younger than 35 in good health. Some clones in this sample may be carry-over from other donors' samples. Each CDR3 is given with its conserved first and last residue. A D gene is named only where the DNA matches it firmly. Only part of the rows carry a size: once, few, many, or a class if the clone is expanded.

size | J | V | D | CDR3 | DNA
once | TRBJ1-1 | TRBV19 | TRBD1 | CASSIVGQGNTEAFF | TGTGCCAGTAGTATAGTGGGACAGGGAAACACTGAAGCTTTCTTT
. | TRBJ2-3 | TRBV11-2 | . | CASSLFVRTDTQYF | TGTGCCAGCAGCTTATTCGTTCGCACAGATACGCAGTATTTT
once | TRBJ2-7 | TRBV27 | TRBD1 | CASSRLGQGYEQYF | TGTGCCAGCAGTCGCCTCGGACAGGGCTACGAGCAGTACTTC
. | TRBJ1-1 | TRBV7-3 | . | CASSSGVGTEAFF | TGTGCCAGCAGCTCCGGAGTGGGCACTGAAGCTTTCTTT
once | TRBJ1-2 | TRBV27 | . | CASSLPGAYGYTF | TGTGCCAGCAGTTTACCAGGGGCCTATGGCTACACCTTC
once | TRBJ2-7 | TRBV2 | TRBD2 | CASALDGGNEQYF | TGTGCCAGCGCGTTAGACGGGGGGAATGAGCAGTACTTC
. | TRBJ2-3 | TRBV15 | . | CATSRSTTTDTQYF | TGTGCCACCAGCAGGTCCACGACAACAGATACGCAGTATTTT
. | TRBJ1-2 | TRBV6-6 | . | CASSTASIYGYTF | TGTGCCAGCAGTACCGCCAGTATCTATGGCTACACCTTC
. | TRBJ1-1 | TRBV18 | TRBD1 | CASSQPGQGAITEAFF | TGTGCCAGCTCTCAACCGGGACAGGGGGCGATCACTGAAGCTTTCTTT
. | TRBJ2-7 | TRBV6-1 | TRBD2 | CASSDWTSGSYEQYF | TGTGCCAGCAGCGACTGGACTAGCGGGAGCTACGAGCAGTACTTC
. | TRBJ1-2 | TRBV7-2 | . | CASSFLAGTFYGYTF | TGTGCCAGCAGCTTTCTAGCAGGAACGTTCTATGGCTACACCTTC
. | TRBJ1-6 | TRBV4-1 | . | CASSPQDRVTPLHF | TGCGCCAGCAGCCCCCAAGACCGGGTGACACCCCTCCACTTT
few | TRBJ1-1 | TRBV18 | TRBD1 | CASSGTGGNTEAFF | TGTGCCAGCTCCGGGACAGGGGGAAACACTGAAGCTTTCTTT
. | TRBJ1-6 | TRBV4-1 | . | CASSQGAAKGENSPLHF | TGCGCCAGCAGCCAAGGCGCCGCTAAGGGCGAGAATTCACCCCTCCACTTT
. | TRBJ2-7 | TRBV28 | TRBD1 | CASSFYLGPRTGPTYEQYF | TGTGCCAGCAGTTTCTATTTGGGACCGAGGACAGGGCCTACCTACGAGCAGTACTTC
. | TRBJ2-2 | TRBV6-5 | . | CASMWGTGELFF | TGTGCCAGCATGTGGGGAACCGGGGAGCTGTTTTTT
. | TRBJ1-2 | TRBV5-6 | TRBD1 | CASSGNRGRDGYTF | TGTGCCAGCAGCGGGAACAGGGGGCGGGATGGCTACACCTTC
. | TRBJ1-4 | TRBV5-1 | TRBD1 | CASSPDRATNEKLFF | TGCGCCAGCAGCCCGGACAGGGCAACTAATGAAAAACTGTTTTTT
. | TRBJ1-1 | TRBV27 | . | CASSNPWTEAFF | TGTGCCAGCAGTAACCCCTGGACTGAAGCTTTCTTT
. | TRBJ2-5 | TRBV30 | . | CAWSGPETQYF | TGTGCCTGGAGTGGTCCGGAGACCCAGTACTTC
. | TRBJ1-2 | TRBV7-9 | TRBD1 | CASSFRTGANLFYGYTF | TGTGCCAGCAGCTTCCGGACAGGGGCGAACCTTTTCTATGGCTACACCTTC
. | TRBJ1-5 | TRBV2 | . | CASSYSERGSNQPQHF | TGTGCCAGCAGTTACTCGGAAAGGGGGAGCAATCAGCCCCAGCATTTT
. | TRBJ2-7 | TRBV14 | TRBD1 | CASSLRDREYDEQYF | TGTGCCAGCAGCCTCCGGGACAGGGAGTACGACGAGCAGTACTTC
. | TRBJ2-1 | TRBV7-7 | . | CASSSRVGLYNEQFF | TGTGCCAGCAGCTCCAGGGTAGGCCTTTACAATGAGCAGTTCTTC
. | TRBJ2-1 | TRBV29-1 | . | CSVEMRQGGNEQFF | TGCAGCGTTGAAATGAGACAGGGAGGGAATGAGCAGTTCTTC
once | TRBJ2-1 | TRBV28 | TRBD2 | CASSSRLAPSYNEQFF | TGTGCCAGCAGTTCACGACTAGCGCCTTCCTACAATGAGCAGTTCTTC
. | TRBJ1-3 | TRBV28 | . | CASSLTAGSFGNTIYF | TGTGCCAGCAGTCTGACAGCAGGGAGTTTTGGAAACACCATATATTTT
. | TRBJ2-7 | TRBV28 | TRBD2 | CASSQRGYEQYF | TGTGCCAGCAGCCAGCGGGGCTACGAGCAGTACTTC
. | TRBJ1-4 | TRBV7-8 | . | CASSLVRAFRRRNATNEKLFF | TGTGCCAGCAGCTTAGTTCGAGCGTTCCGGCGCAGAAATGCAACTAATGAAAAACTGTTTTTT
. | TRBJ1-4 | TRBV28 | . | CASSPGREKLFF | TGTGCCAGCAGTCCCGGACGTGAAAAACTGTTTTTT
. | TRBJ2-1 | TRBV9 | TRBD2 | CASSVVAGGFNEQFF | TGTGCCAGCAGCGTAGTAGCGGGAGGGTTTAATGAGCAGTTCTTC
. | TRBJ2-7 | TRBV5-6 | . | CASSFAGTSSYEQYF | TGTGCCAGCAGCTTTGCGGGAACCTCCTCCTACGAGCAGTACTTC
. | TRBJ1-3 | TRBV5-1 | . | CASSPAAASSGNTIYF | TGCGCCAGCAGCCCGGCGGCGGCTAGCTCTGGAAACACCATATATTTT
. | TRBJ2-1 | TRBV4-1 | TRBD2 | CASSELLAGFSYNEQFF | TGCGCCAGCAGCGAATTGCTAGCGGGATTTTCCTACAATGAGCAGTTCTTC
. | TRBJ2-3 | TRBV5-1 | . | CASSFDPPSTDTQYF | TGCGCCAGCAGCTTTGACCCTCCTAGCACAGATACGCAGTATTTT
. | TRBJ2-1 | TRBV29-1 | TRBD2 | CSVEVWREGRYNEQFF | TGCAGCGTTGAAGTTTGGCGGGAGGGCCGGTACAATGAGCAGTTCTTC
. | TRBJ1-6 | TRBV7-3 | TRBD1 | CASSLGTGFNSPLHF | TGTGCCAGCAGCTTAGGGACAGGGTTTAATTCACCCCTCCACTTT
. | TRBJ1-5 | TRBV19 | TRBD1 | CASSIDGQGGQPQHF | TGTGCCAGTAGTATAGATGGGCAGGGGGGACAGCCCCAGCATTTT
. | TRBJ1-1 | TRBV21-1 | . | CASSKGQNTEAFF | TGTGCCAGCAGCAAGGGACAGAACACTGAAGCTTTCTTT
. | TRBJ2-7 | TRBV11-2 | . | CASSPSVWQQYF | TGTGCCAGCAGCCCTAGTGTGTGGCAGCAGTACTTC
. | TRBJ2-7 | TRBV6-1 | . | CASHTRGDSYEQYF | TGTGCCAGCCACACTCGGGGAGACTCCTACGAGCAGTACTTC
. | TRBJ1-5 | TRBV18 | . | CASSPLGSNQPQHF | TGTGCCAGCTCACCTTTAGGCAGCAATCAGCCCCAGCATTTT
. | TRBJ2-3 | TRBV10-1 | . | CASTSTFSSTDTQYF | TGCGCCAGCACCTCGACTTTCTCTAGCACAGATACGCAGTATTTT
. | TRBJ2-3 | TRBV11-2 | . | CASSLPGLGTDTQYF | TGTGCCAGCAGCTTACCCGGACTTGGCACAGATACGCAGTATTTT
. | TRBJ2-1 | TRBV2 | . | CASSTLGLSEVLF | TGTGCCAGCAGCACACTCGGACTGAGCGAAGTTCTCTTC
. | TRBJ2-7 | TRBV2 | TRBD1 | CASSVRDSYEQYF | TGTGCCAGCAGTGTCCGGGACAGCTACGAGCAGTACTTC
. | TRBJ2-1 | TRBV19 | TRBD2 | CASTGLAGTNTYNEQFF | TGTGCCTCGACGGGACTAGCGGGAACCAATACCTACAATGAGCAGTTCTTC
. | TRBJ2-3 | TRBV29-1 | TRBD2 | CSVEGGSGNWDTQYF | TGCAGCGTTGAAGGAGGGAGCGGGAATTGGGATACGCAGTATTTT
. | TRBJ2-1 | TRBV5-1 | . | CASSLDRYNEQFF | TGCGCCAGCAGCTTGGACAGGTACAATGAGCAGTTCTTC
once | TRBJ2-2 | TRBV28 | TRBD2 | CASSPTGTSGLGGELFF | TGTGCCAGCAGTCCGACCGGGACTAGCGGTTTAGGCGGGGAGCTGTTTTTT
. | TRBJ2-3 | TRBV4-3 | TRBD2 | CASSQEWAGADTQYF | TGCGCCAGCAGCCAAGAATGGGCGGGAGCAGATACGCAGTATTTT
few | TRBJ1-1 | TRBV19 | . | CASSIDRGHTEAFF | TGTGCCAGTAGTATAGATCGGGGACACACTGAAGCTTTCTTT
. | TRBJ2-5 | TRBV5-1 | . | CASSRDGTSGETQYF | TGCGCCAGCAGCCGGGACGGGACTTCGGGAGAGACCCAGTACTTC
. | TRBJ2-1 | TRBV5-1 | TRBD2 | CASSFPPSGSSPGEQFF | TGCGCCAGCAGCTTTCCCCCTAGCGGGAGCTCCCCTGGGGAGCAGTTCTTC